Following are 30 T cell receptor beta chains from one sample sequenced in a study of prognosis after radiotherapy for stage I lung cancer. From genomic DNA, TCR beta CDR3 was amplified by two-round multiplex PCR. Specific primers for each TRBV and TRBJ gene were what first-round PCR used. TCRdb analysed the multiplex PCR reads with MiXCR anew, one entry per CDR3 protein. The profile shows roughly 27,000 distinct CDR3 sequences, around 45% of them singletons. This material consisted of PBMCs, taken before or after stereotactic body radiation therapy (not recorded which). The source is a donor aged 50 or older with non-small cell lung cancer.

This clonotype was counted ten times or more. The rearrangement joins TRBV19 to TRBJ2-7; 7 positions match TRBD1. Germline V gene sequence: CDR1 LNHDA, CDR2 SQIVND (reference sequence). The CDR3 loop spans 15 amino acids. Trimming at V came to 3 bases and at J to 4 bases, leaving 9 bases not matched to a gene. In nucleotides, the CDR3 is TGTGCCAGTAGTATTGCGGACAGGATTTTTTACGAGCAGTACTTC. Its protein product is CASSIADRIFYEQYF.

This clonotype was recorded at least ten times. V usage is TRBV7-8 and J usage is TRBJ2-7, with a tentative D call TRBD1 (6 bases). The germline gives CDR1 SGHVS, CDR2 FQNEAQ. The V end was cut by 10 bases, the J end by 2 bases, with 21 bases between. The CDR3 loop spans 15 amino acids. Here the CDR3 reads CATSPIRGFAYEQYF. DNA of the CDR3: TGTGCCACCTCCCCCATTAGGGGGTTTGCCTACGAGCAGTACTTC.

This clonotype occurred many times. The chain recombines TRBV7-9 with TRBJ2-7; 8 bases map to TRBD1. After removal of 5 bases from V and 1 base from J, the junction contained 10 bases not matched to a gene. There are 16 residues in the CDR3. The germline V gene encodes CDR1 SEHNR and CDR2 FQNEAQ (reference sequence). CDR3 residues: CASSLLLGQGSYEQYF. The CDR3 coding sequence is TGTGCCAGCAGCCTTCTTCTAGGACAGGGATCCTACGAGCAGTACTTC.

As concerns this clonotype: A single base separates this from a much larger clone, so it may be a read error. Here the CDR3 DNA reads TGTGCCAGCAGCGATCCGGGACTTTCCCACGAGCAGTACTTC. It yields the protein CASSDPGLSHEQYF. This chain joins TRBV6-2 or TRBV6-3 and TRBJ2-7, with D possibly being TRBD2 (6 bases). Trimming stripped 6 bases from V and 5 bases from J, with 17 bases between. The CDR3 totals 14 residues. Germline V gene sequence: CDR1 MNHEY, CDR2 SVGEGT.

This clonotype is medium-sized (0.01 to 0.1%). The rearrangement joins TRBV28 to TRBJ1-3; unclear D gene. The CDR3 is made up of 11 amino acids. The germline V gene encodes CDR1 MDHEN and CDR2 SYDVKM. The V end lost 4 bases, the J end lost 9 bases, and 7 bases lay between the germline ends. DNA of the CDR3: TGTGCCAGCAGTTACAGTTCCACCATATATTTT. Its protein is CASSYSSTIYF. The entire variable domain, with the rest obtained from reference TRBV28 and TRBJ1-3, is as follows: DVKVTQSSRYLVKRTGEKVFLECVQDMDHENMFWYRQDPGLGLRLIYFSYDVKMKEKGDIPEGYSVSREKKERFSLILESASTNQTSMYLCASSYSSTIYFGEGSWLTVV.

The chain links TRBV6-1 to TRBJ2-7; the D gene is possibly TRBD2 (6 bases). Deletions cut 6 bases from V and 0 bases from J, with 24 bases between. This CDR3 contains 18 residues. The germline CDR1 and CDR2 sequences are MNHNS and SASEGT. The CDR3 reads CASRPLIGYVTSSYEQYF. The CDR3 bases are TGTGCCAGCAGACCATTGATAGGGTACGTGACTAGCTCCTACGAGCAGTACTTC.

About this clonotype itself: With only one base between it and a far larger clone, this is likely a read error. The CDR3 DNA reads as TGTGCCTCTGGGTCATACAATGAGCAGTTCTTC. The encoded protein is CASGSYNEQFF. The chain recombines TRBV6-5 with TRBJ2-1; the D is unclear. The length of the CDR3 is 11 residues. V was shortened by 11 bases and J by 4 bases, with 9 bases between the two germline ends. Per germline, CDR1 MNHEY and CDR2 SVGAGI.

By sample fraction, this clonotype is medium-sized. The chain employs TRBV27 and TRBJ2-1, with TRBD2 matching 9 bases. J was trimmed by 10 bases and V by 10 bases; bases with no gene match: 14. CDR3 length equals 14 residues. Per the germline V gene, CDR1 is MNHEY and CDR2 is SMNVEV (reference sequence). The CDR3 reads CATRRGRALGEQFF. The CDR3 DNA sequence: TGTGCCACGCGGCGCGGGAGGGCCCTAGGGGAGCAGTTCTTC.

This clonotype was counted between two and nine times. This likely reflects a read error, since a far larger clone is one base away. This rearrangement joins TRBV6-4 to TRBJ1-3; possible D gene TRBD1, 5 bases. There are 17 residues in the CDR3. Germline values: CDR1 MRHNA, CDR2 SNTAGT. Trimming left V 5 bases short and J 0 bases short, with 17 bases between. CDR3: CASSYFGGIGSGNTIYF. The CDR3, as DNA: TGTGCCAGCAGTTACTTTGGGGGTATAGGCTCTGGAAACACCATATATTTT.

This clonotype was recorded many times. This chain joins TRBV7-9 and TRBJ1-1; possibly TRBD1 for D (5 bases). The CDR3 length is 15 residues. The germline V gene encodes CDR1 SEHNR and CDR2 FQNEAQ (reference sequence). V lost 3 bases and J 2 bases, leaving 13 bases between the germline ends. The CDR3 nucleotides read TGTGCCAGCAGCTTTAGGGACGGATTAAACACTGAAGCTTTCTTT. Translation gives CASSFRDGLNTEAFF.

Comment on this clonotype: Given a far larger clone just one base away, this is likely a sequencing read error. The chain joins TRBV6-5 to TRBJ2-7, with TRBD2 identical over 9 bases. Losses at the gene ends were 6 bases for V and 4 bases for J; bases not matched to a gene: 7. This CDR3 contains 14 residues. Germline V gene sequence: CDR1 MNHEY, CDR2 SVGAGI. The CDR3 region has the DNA TGTGCCAGCAGAGGCCAAGCGGGAGGATACGAGCAGTACTTC. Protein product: CASRGQAGGYEQYF.

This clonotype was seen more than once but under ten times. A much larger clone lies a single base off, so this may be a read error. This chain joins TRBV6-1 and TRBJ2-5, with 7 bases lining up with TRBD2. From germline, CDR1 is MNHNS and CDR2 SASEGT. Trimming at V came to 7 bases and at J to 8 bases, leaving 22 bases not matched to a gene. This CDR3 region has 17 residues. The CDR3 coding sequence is TGTGCCAGCACCCTTTGGGGGAGGGGAAGCACCGGGGATACCCAGTACTTC. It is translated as CASTLWGRGSTGDTQYF.

The chain's CDR3 is CASSLGDRVTEAFF. The DNA of the CDR3 is TGTGCCAGCAGCTTAGGGGACAGGGTCACTGAAGCTTTCTTT. The chain recombines TRBV7-9 with TRBJ1-1; TRBD1 matches 9 bases. Looked up from germline, CDR1 is SEHNR and CDR2 is FQNEAQ (reference sequence). The CDR3 extends over 14 amino acids. Trimming took 1 base from V and 4 from J; bases not matched to a gene: 1.

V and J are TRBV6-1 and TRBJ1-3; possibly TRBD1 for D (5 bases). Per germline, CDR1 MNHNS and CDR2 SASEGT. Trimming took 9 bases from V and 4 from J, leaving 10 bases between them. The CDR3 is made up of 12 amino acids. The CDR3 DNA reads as TGTGCCAGTAAGGGGCTCGGAAACACCATATATTTT. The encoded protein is CASKGLGNTIYF.

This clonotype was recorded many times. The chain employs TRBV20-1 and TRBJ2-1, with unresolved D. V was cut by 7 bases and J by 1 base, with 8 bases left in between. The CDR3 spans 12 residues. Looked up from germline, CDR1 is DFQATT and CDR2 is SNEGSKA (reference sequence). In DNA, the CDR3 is TGCAGTGGAAAATGGTCCTACAATGAGCAGTTCTTC. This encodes CSGKWSYNEQFF.

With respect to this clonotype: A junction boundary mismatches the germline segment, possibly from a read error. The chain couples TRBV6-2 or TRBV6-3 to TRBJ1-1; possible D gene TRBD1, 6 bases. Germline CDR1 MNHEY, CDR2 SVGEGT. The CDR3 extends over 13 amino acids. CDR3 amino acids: CSSSYSRGAESFF. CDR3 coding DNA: TGTTCCAGCAGTTACTCGAGGGGGGCTGAATCTTTCTTT.

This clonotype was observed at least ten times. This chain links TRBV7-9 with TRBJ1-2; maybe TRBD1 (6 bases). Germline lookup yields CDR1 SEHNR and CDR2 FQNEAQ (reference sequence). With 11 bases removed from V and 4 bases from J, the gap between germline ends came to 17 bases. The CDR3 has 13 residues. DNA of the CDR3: TGTGCCTGCGAAGGCCTAGGGGGCTATGGCTACACCTTC. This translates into CACEGLGGYGYTF.

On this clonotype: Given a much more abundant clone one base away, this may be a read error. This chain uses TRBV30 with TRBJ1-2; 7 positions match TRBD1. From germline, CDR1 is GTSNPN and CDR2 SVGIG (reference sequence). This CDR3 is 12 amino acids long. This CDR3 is CACSAGGYGYTF. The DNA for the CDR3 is TGTGCCTGTAGTGCAGGGGGCTATGGCTACACCTTC.

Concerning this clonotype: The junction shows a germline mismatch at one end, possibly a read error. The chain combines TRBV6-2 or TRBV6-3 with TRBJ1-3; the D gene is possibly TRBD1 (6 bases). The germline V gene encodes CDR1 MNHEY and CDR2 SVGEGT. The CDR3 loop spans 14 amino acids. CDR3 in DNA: TGTGCCATCAGTTACTCGAAGACAGGTAACACCATATATTTT. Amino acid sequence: CAISYSKTGNTIYF.

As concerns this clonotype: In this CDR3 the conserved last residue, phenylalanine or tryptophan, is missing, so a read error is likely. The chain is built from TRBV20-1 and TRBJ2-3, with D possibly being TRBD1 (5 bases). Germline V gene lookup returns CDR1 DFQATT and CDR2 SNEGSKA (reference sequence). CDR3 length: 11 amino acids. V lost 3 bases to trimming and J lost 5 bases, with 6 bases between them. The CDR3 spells CSARTEDTQYL. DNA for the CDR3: TGCAGTGCTAGGACAGAAGATACGCAGTATCTT.

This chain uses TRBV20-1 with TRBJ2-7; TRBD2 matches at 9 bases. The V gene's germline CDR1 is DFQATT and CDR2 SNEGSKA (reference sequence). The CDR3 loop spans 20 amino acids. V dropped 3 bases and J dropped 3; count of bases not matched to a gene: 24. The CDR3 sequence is CSARKLGSGGWSPRGYEQYF. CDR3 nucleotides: TGCAGTGCTAGGAAACTTGGGAGCGGGGGGTGGAGCCCCAGGGGCTACGAGCAGTACTTC.

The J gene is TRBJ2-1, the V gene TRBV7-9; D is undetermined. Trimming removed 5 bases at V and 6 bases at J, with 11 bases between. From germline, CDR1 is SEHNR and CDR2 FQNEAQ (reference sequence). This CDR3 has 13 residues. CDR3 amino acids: CASSELAGNEQFF. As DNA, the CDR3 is TGTGCCAGCAGCGAGTTAGCAGGCAATGAGCAGTTCTTC.

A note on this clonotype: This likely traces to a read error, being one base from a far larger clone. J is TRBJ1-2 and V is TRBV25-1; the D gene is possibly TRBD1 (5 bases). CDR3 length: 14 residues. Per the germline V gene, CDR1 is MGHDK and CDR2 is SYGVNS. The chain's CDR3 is CSSSNPGQNYGYTF. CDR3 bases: TGTTCCAGCAGTAACCCGGGGCAGAACTATGGCTACACCTTC.

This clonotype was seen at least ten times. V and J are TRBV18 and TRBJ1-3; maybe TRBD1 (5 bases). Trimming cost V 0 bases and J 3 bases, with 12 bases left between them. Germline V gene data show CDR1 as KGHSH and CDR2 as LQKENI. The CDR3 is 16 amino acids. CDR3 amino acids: CASSPPARGSGNTIYF. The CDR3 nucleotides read TGTGCCAGCTCACCACCAGCTAGGGGCAGTGGAAACACCATATATTTT.

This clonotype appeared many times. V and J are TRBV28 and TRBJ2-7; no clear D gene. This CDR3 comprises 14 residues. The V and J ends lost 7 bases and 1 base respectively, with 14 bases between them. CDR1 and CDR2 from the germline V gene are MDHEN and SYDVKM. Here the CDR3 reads CASNDIPLSYEQYF. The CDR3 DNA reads TGTGCCAGCAACGATATCCCCCTATCCTACGAGCAGTACTTC.

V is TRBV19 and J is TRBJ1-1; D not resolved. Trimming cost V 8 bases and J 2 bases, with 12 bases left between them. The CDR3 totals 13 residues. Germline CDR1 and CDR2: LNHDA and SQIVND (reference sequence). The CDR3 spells CASAPMENTEAFF. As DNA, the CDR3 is TGTGCCAGTGCCCCAATGGAAAACACTGAAGCTTTCTTT. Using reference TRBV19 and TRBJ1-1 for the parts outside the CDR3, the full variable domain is DGGITQSPKYLFRKEGQNVTLSCEQNLNHDAMYWYRQDPGQGLRLIYYSQIVNDFQKGDIAEGYSVSREKKESFPLTVTSAQKNPTAFYLCASAPMENTEAFFGQGTRLTVV.

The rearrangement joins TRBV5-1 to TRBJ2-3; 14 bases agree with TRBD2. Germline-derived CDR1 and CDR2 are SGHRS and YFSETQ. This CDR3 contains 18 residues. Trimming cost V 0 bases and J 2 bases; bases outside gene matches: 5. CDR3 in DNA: TGCGCCAGCAGCTTGGCCGGACTAGCGGGGGGTCACACAGATACGCAGTATTTT. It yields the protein CASSLAGLAGGHTDTQYF.

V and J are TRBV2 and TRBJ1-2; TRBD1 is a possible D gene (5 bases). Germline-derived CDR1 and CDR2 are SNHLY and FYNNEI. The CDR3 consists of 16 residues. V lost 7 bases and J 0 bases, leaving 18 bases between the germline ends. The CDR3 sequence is CASNHPGDGTNYGYTF. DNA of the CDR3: TGTGCCAGCAATCACCCTGGGGACGGCACTAACTATGGCTACACCTTC.

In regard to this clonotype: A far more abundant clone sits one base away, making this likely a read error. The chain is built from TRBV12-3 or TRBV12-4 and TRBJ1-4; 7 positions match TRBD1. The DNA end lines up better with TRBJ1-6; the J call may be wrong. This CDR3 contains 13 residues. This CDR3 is CASSLQGGSPLHF. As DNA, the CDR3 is TGTGCCAGCAGTTTACAGGGGGGATCACCCCTCCACTTT.

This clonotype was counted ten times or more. The CDR3 here is CASSFHLGFPYGYTF. The DNA of the CDR3 is TGTGCCAGCAGTTTCCACCTGGGTTTCCCCTATGGCTACACCTTC. The chain carries TRBV27 and TRBJ1-2; D not certain. V lost 3 bases, J lost 4 bases, and 15 bases lay in between. This CDR3 region has 15 residues. Per the germline V gene, CDR1 is MNHEY and CDR2 is SMNVEV (reference sequence).